Described below is a single TCR beta chain sequence and its context. What it binds is not known. The record originates from a study of T-cell reconstitution after alpha-beta-depleted transplantation in children. Findings and caveats of the study: After one year, T-cell counts and TCRbeta diversity mostly came from new T cells. The high TCRbeta diversity at day 60 in some patients came from surviving recipient T cells and thymic progenitors. By about two months after transplant, alpha-beta T cells reportedly arose from several hundred graft clones that had expanded.

This CDR3 is built from 16 residues. Germline V gene lookup returns CDR1 SGHRS and CDR2 YFSETQ. Unmatched junction bases numbered 6, after V lost 1 base and J lost 0 bases. The TCRbeta library incorporated unique molecular identifiers. TCRdb fed the PCR reads into MiXCR, producing one record per CDR3 protein. The sample holds almost 600,000 distinct CDR3 sequences, roughly 30% seen once. This chain joins TRBV5-1 and TRBJ1-1, with 7 bases identical to TRBD1. Material: PBMCs, obtained before TCRalphabeta/CD19-depleted stem cell transplant. This TCR came from a boy younger than two with Wiskott-Aldrich syndrome, due to receive a stem cell transplant. CDR3 protein: CASSLWTGSMNTEAFF. The CDR3 DNA follows: TGCGCCAGCAGCTTGTGGACAGGCTCGATGAACACTGAAGCTTTCTTT.